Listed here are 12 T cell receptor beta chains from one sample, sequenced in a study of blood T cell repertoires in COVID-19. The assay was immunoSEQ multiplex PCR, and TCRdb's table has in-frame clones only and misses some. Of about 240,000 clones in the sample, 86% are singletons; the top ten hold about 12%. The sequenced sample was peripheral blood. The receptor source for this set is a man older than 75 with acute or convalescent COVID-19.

The CDR3 DNA follows: TGTGCCAGCAGATTCCGTCGGACAGATACGCAGTATTTT. Amino acid sequence: CASRFRRTDTQYF. J is TRBJ2-3 and V is TRBV2, with D unresolved. CDR1 and CDR2 from the germline V gene are SNHLY and FYNNEI. The CDR3 runs to 13 residues. V lost 6 bases and J lost 3, with 10 bases in between.

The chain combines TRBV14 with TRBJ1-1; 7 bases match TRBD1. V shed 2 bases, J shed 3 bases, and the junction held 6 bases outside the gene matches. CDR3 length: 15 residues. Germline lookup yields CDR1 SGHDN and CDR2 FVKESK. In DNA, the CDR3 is TGTGCCAGCAGCCAAAGGACAGGCTTGGACACTGAAGCTTTCTTT. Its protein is CASSQRTGLDTEAFF.

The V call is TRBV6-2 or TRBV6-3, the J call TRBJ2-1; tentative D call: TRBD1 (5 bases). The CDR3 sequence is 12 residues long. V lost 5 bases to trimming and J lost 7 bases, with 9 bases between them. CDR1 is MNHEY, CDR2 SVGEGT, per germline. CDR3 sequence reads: CASSPSGNEQFF. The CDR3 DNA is TGTGCCAGCAGTCCCTCAGGGAATGAGCAGTTCTTC.

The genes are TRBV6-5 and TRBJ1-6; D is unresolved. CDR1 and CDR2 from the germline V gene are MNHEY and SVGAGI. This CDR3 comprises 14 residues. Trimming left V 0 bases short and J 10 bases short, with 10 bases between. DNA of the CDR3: TGTGCCAGCAGTTACTCGTTCGGGGAATCACCCCTCCACTTT. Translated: CASSYSFGESPLHF.

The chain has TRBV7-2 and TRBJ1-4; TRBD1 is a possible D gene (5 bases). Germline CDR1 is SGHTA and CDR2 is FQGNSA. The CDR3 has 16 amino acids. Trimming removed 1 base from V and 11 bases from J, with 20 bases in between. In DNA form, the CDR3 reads TGTGCCAGCAGCTTAGTGGGTCGGTCACAGGCCGGTAAACTGTTTTTT. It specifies CASSLVGRSQAGKLFF.

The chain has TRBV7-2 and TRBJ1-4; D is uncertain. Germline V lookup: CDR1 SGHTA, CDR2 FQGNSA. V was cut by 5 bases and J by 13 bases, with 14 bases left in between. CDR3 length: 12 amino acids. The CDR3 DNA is TGTGCCAGCAGCCTTTCGAGAGGGCTACTGTTTTTT. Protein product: CASSLSRGLLFF.

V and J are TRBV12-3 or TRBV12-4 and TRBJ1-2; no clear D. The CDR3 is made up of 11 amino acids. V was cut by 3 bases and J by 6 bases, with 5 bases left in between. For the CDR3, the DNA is TGTGCCAGCAGTTTCGGTGATGGCTACACCTTC. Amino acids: CASSFGDGYTF.

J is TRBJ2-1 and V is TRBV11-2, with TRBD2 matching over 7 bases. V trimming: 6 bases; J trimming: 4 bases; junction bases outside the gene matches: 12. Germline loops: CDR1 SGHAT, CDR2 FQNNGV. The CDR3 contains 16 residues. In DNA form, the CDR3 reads TGTGCCAGCAGGCATGGTGATCGGGGGGTTTACAATGAGCAGTTCTTC. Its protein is CASRHGDRGVYNEQFF.

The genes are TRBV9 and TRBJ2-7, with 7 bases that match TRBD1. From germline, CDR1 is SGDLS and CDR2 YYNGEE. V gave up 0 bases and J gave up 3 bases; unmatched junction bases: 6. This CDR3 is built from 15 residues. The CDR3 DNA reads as TGTGCCAGCAGCGTAGGGGGGCAGGGGGACTACGAGCAGTACTTC. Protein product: CASSVGGQGDYEQYF.

The CDR3: CASSLDRTSGGYEQYF. The CDR3 DNA is TGTGCCAGCAGCCTAGACCGGACTAGCGGGGGATACGAGCAGTACTTC. The gene calls are TRBV21-1 and TRBJ2-7; the table's D call, TRBD2, has no DNA check behind it. TRBV21-1 corresponds to a pseudogene. The CDR3 loop spans 16 amino acids.

The DNA for the CDR3 is TGTGCCAGCAGCCATCATCCGGGACAGAACACCCTCGAGCAGTACTTC. Its protein product is CASSHHPGQNTLEQYF. This sequence joins TRBV3-1 (or the pseudogene TRBV3-2) and TRBJ2-7, with 7 bases that match TRBD1. Germline V gene lookup returns CDR1 LGHDT and CDR2 YNNKEL (reference sequence). The CDR3 runs 16 residues. Losses at the gene ends were 3 bases for V and 6 bases for J; bases not matched to a gene: 14.

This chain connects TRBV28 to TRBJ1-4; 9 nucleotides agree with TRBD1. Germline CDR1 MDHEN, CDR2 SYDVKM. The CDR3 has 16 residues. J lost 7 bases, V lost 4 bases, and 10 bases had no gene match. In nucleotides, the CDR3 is TGTGCCAGCAGTTCCCAAGGACAGGGGATCGGTGAAAAACTGTTTTTT. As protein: CASSSQGQGIGEKLFF.